The 3 T cell receptor beta chains in this list originate from one sample, sequenced in a study of cytomegalovirus exposure and HLA in healthy donors (dated by TCRdb to the late 2010s). To prepare the library, the immunoSEQ multiplex PCR assay was applied. For the multiplex PCR, a mixture combining 60 forward primers for TCR Vbeta segments and 13 reverse primers for TCR Jbeta segments was used. Held by TCRdb, this immuneACCESS table contains in-frame sequences only and omits some clones. Under half of the omission traces to an unresolved V gene where checked; the cause of the rest is unknown. The sample contains 110,000 to 150,000 clones, 65% to 80% of them found a single time. Around 1.9% of the sample is taken by the ten largest. The specimen was PBMCs. The receptors come from a woman between 40 and 50 years old in good health and CMV-seronegative.

The chain joins TRBV5-8 to TRBJ1-1; no reliable D call. V lost 3 bases to trimming and J lost 7 bases, with 10 bases between them. Germline CDR1 and CDR2: SGHTS and YDEGEE. This CDR3 spans 12 amino acids. In DNA, the CDR3 is TGTGCCAGCAGCTACCATCGGGGTGAAGCTTTCTTT. Amino acid sequence: CASSYHRGEAFF.

The rearrangement uses TRBV7-6 and TRBJ2-7; TRBD2 is a possible D gene (5 bases). The CDR3 extends over 16 amino acids. Trimming stripped 1 base from V and 1 base from J, with 14 bases between. CDR1 is SGHVS, CDR2 FNYEAQ, per germline. The CDR3 here is CASSLGASLGSYEQYF. The DNA of the CDR3 is TGTGCCAGCAGCTTAGGGGCTAGCCTCGGGTCCTACGAGCAGTACTTC.

This chain links TRBV10-3 with TRBJ1-2; 10 bases fit TRBD1. The junction had 9 bases not matched to a gene; V was cut back by 0 bases and J by 8 bases. The germline V gene has CDR1 ENHRY and CDR2 SYGVKD. This CDR3 spans 16 amino acids. This chain's CDR3 is CAISESTLTGGAGYTF. CDR3 in DNA: TGTGCCATCAGTGAGTCTACTTTGACAGGGGGCGCGGGCTACACCTTC.